The text below deals with one T cell receptor (beta chain). Its antigen remains unknown. These data originate in a study of identical twins. Study-wide points: Conclusions were drawn cross-sectionally by statistical analysis, without following the same donors.

V was pared by 8 bases and J by 1 base, with 14 bases between. Germline CDR1 LNHDA, CDR2 SQIVND (reference sequence). CDR3 length equals 14 residues. From the 5' RACE reads, TCRdb called clonotypes with MiXCR, one entry per CDR3 protein. This sample has some 190,000 distinct CDR3 sequences, with 15% found just once. The data were also submitted as part of a second study, on T cells expressing NK-cell markers. That work adds: Among the eight sequenced donors, seven tested HCMV-seropositive and one tested seronegative.

The sequence was collected from a woman under 30 in good health. This chain joins TRBV19 and TRBJ1-1; the D gene is possibly TRBD1 (6 bases). Input material: CD8+ T cells sorted from blood. In DNA, the CDR3 is TGTGCCAGTCACTCCCCGGGGGCGAACACTGAAGCTTTCTTT. Translated: CASHSPGANTEAFF.